This TCR beta chain comes out of a study of tumor-infiltrating lymphocytes in localized non-small cell lung cancer. Trimming cost V 0 bases and J 11 bases, with 12 bases left between them. CDR1 is SGDLS and CDR2 is YYNGEE in the germline V gene. The CDR3 is 13 residues long. Study-wide findings and caveats: Technical variation could not be separated from intratumor heterogeneity here. Compared with uninvolved lung, tumors showed higher T cell infiltration by TCRbeta sequencing.

Sequencing used immunoSEQ multiplex PCR; TCRdb keeps in-frame clones, though not all of them. The sample includes about 11,000 clones, 86% of them seen just once. A word on this clone: Its cognate antigen is unknown.

This receptor was identified in a human donor with non-small cell lung cancer. The chain recombines TRBV9 with TRBJ2-1, with a tentative D call TRBD1 (6 bases). The sequenced sample was uninvolved lung tissue not adjacent to the tumor. For the CDR3, the DNA is TGTGCCAGCAGCGTAGTTAGTCGGGACAAGCAGTTCTTC. Its translation is CASSVVSRDKQFF.